A single sample is the source of the 14 T cell receptor beta chains below, sequenced in a study of blood T cells in healthy people across ages. The use of a sample-barcoded 5' primer and a J-beta primer mix characterized a second PCR of 7 to 11 cycles. Via MiXCR, TCRdb re-called the 5' RACE reads, giving one row per CDR3 protein. The sample shows 1.5 million to 2 million distinct CDR3 sequences, about 30% of them seen only once. Sequencing was done on a sample of blood. Every receptor here comes from a young woman in good health.

This clonotype was observed a few times. The chain carries TRBV6-1 and TRBJ1-5, with a possible D match to TRBD1 (6 bases). The CDR3 spans 13 residues. Per the germline V gene, CDR1 is MNHNS and CDR2 is SASEGT. V lost 6 bases, J lost 5 bases, and 11 bases lay in between. For the CDR3, the DNA is TGTGCCAGCAGGGACAGTCTCTATCAGCCCCAGCATTTT. It codes for CASRDSLYQPQHF.

The chain employs TRBV6-2 or TRBV6-3 and TRBJ2-7; possible D gene TRBD2, 6 bases. The CDR3 is 15 residues long. Germline CDR1 MNHEY, CDR2 SVGEGT. V was shortened by 5 bases and J by 0 bases, with 14 bases between the two germline ends. The CDR3 spells CASSGVAEPSYEQYF. As DNA, the CDR3 is TGTGCCAGCAGTGGCGTAGCGGAGCCCTCCTACGAGCAGTACTTC.

The chain carries TRBV20-1 and TRBJ2-1; 7 nucleotides agree with TRBD2. Germline V gene data show CDR1 as DFQATT and CDR2 as SNEGSKA (reference sequence). This CDR3 region has 14 residues. Losses at the gene ends were 3 bases for V and 3 bases for J; bases not matched to a gene: 5. CDR3 in amino acids: CSASLPSGYNEQFF. The DNA for the CDR3 is TGCAGTGCTAGTCTCCCTAGCGGCTACAATGAGCAGTTCTTC.

The sample holds a few counts of this clonotype. This chain uses TRBV7-2 with TRBJ2-3; D is perhaps TRBD1 (6 bases). The CDR3 is 13 amino acids. Between the trimmed V and J ends, which lost 5 bases and 4 bases, there was a span of 10 bases. The germline gives CDR1 SGHTA, CDR2 FQGNSA. CDR3 DNA sequence: TGTGCCAGCAGCCGGGGACATTCAGATACGCAGTATTTT. Amino acid sequence: CASSRGHSDTQYF.

This clonotype was observed a handful of times. The V gene is TRBV27, the J gene TRBJ1-4; 7 nucleotides agree with TRBD1. J lost 6 bases, V lost 7 bases, and 5 bases had no gene match. This CDR3 contains 13 residues. Germline values: CDR1 MNHEY, CDR2 SMNVEV (reference sequence). The CDR3 DNA reads as TGTGCCAGCAAACAGGGGAGAGATGAAAAACTGTTTTTT. Translation gives CASKQGRDEKLFF.

This chain uses TRBV7-9 with TRBJ2-1; tentative D call: TRBD2 (6 bases). Trimming took off 11 bases at V and 8 bases at J, with 19 bases between the two ends. Germline V CDR1 and CDR2: SEHNR, FQNEAQ (reference sequence). The CDR3 sequence is 13 residues long. CDR3 region: CAVTQEGLYEQFF. CDR3 sequence (DNA): TGTGCCGTCACGCAGGAGGGCCTTTATGAGCAGTTCTTC. Full variable domain (outside the CDR3, taken from reference TRBV7-9 and TRBJ2-1): DTGVSQNPRHKITKRGQNVTFRCDPISEHNRLYWYRQTLGQGPEFLTYFQNEAQLEKSRLLSDRFSAERPKGSFSTLEIQRTEQGDSAMYLCAVTQEGLYEQFFGPGTRLTVL.

This clonotype was found many times. V gene TRBV20-1 combines with J gene TRBJ2-7, with 8 positions matching TRBD1. V shed 7 bases, J shed 2 bases, and the junction held 4 bases outside the gene matches. The CDR3 has 12 residues. CDR1 and CDR2 from the germline V gene are DFQATT and SNEGSKA (reference sequence). CDR3 nucleotide sequence: TGCAGTGGATCGACAGGGGCCTACGAGCAGTACTTC. As protein: CSGSTGAYEQYF.

This clonotype was seen only a few times. The genes are TRBV18 and TRBJ1-2, with a possible D match to TRBD1 (5 bases). The CDR3 length is 14 residues. Germline V lookup: CDR1 KGHSH, CDR2 LQKENI. Trimming left V 1 base short and J 8 bases short, with 14 bases between. CDR3 region: CASSPRWPGLGYTF. The CDR3, as DNA: TGTGCCAGCTCACCACGTTGGCCAGGGTTAGGCTACACCTTC.

This clonotype came up many times. The chain has TRBV29-1 and TRBJ2-3; D not certain. With 0 bases removed from V and 7 bases from J, the gap between germline ends came to 8 bases. The germline CDR1 and CDR2 sequences are SQVTM and ANQGSEA. The CDR3 covers 12 residues. CDR3 residues: CSVEDDAHTQYF. CDR3 DNA sequence: TGCAGCGTTGAAGACGATGCGCATACGCAGTATTTT.

This clonotype turned up a few times. The rearrangement uses TRBV29-1 and TRBJ1-2; D is perhaps TRBD1 (5 bases). This CDR3 is built from 11 residues. With 7 bases removed from V and 6 bases from J, the gap between germline ends came to 12 bases. Germline V gene data show CDR1 as SQVTM and CDR2 as ANQGSEA. The CDR3 here is CSGIGGDGYTF. DNA for the CDR3: TGCAGCGGGATCGGGGGGGATGGCTACACCTTC.

This rearrangement joins TRBV20-1 to TRBJ2-4; 10 positions agree with TRBD2. Matching the DNA end better, TRBJ2-5 makes the J call doubtful. This CDR3 contains 15 residues. Germline V gene sequence: CDR1 DFQATT, CDR2 SNEGSKA (reference sequence). The CDR3 here is CSARRGLAGVETQYF. CDR3 DNA sequence: TGCAGTGCTAGACGTGGGCTAGCGGGAGTAGAGACCCAGTACTTC.

Points on this clonotype: Being one base from a much bigger clone, this may be a read error. This sequence joins TRBV20-1 and TRBJ2-5; TRBD2 might be the D (6 bases). The CDR3 consists of 13 residues. The germline V gene encodes CDR1 DFQATT and CDR2 SNEGSKA (reference sequence). Trimming took off 5 bases at V and 11 bases at J, with 21 bases between the two ends. The CDR3 region is CSAAPQLANEQYF. CDR3 bases: TGCAGTGCTGCCCCGCAACTAGCAAATGAGCAGTACTTC.

This clonotype appeared a few times. This chain links TRBV20-1 with TRBJ1-5; D perhaps matches TRBD1 (6 bases). This CDR3 has 13 residues. Germline V lookup: CDR1 DFQATT, CDR2 SNEGSKA (reference sequence). Trimming left V 3 bases short and J 2 bases short, with 8 bases between. CDR3 coding DNA: TGCAGTGCTAGCAGGGGCGGCAATCAGCCCCAGCATTTT. It encodes CSASRGGNQPQHF.

This clonotype was seen ten or more times. This chain links TRBV29-1 with TRBJ2-1; TRBD2 matches 10 bases. This CDR3 has 13 amino acids. The V and J ends lost 6 bases and 5 bases, in that order; junction bases with no gene match: 4. CDR1 is SQVTM, CDR2 ANQGSEA, per germline. The DNA of the CDR3 is TGCAGCGTGAGGGGACTAGCGAACAATGAGCAGTTCTTC. Translation: CSVRGLANNEQFF.